This passage covers 14 T cell receptor beta chains from one sample sequenced in a study of spatial heterogeneity in lung cancer. TCRdb re-analysed the 5' RACE reads in MiXCR, keeping a single row per CDR3 protein. The data hold more than 45,000 distinct CDR3 sequences, with around 5.2% observed a single time. As for time point: sample taken at primary tumor resection. Source: PBMCs, taken at surgery. The origin of the receptors is a male donor with early-stage non-small cell lung cancer.

This clonotype was seen repeatedly, ten times or more. V gene TRBV28 combines with J gene TRBJ2-2; tentatively, D is TRBD2 (5 bases). Per the germline V gene, CDR1 is MDHEN and CDR2 is SYDVKM. Trimming stripped 11 bases from V and 7 bases from J, with 26 bases between. This CDR3 is 16 amino acids long. Here the CDR3 reads CACRPEANYPGGELFF. The CDR3 region has the DNA TGTGCCTGTAGACCGGAGGCGAACTATCCGGGCGGGGAGCTGTTTTTT.

This clonotype was detected ten times or more. The chain recombines TRBV7-2 with TRBJ1-3, with 8 bases lining up with TRBD1. CDR3 length: 16 residues. V lost 5 bases to trimming and J lost 2 bases; unmatched junction nucleotides: 8. In germline, CDR1 is SGHTA, CDR2 FQGNSA. The CDR3 sequence is CASSHFPGGAGNTIYF. CDR3 nucleotides: TGTGCCAGCAGCCATTTCCCAGGGGGCGCTGGAAACACCATATATTTT.

This clonotype was found many times. The chain couples TRBV4-1 to TRBJ2-5, with a weak D call TRBD2 (6 bases). The ends were cut back, 0 bases at V and 5 bases at J, with 13 bases in the middle. CDR1 and CDR2 (germline): MGHRA, YSYEKL. This CDR3 has 15 amino acids. CDR3 nucleotides: TGCGCCAGCAGCCAAGATGTATTGGGGGGTGAGACCCAGTACTTC. It yields the protein CASSQDVLGGETQYF.

This clonotype was seen repeatedly, ten times or more. The chain uses TRBV4-3 and TRBJ1-2; no firm D call. CDR1 is LGHNA, CDR2 YSLEER, per germline. Between the trimmed V and J ends, which lost 0 bases and 4 bases, there was a span of 15 bases. The CDR3 is made up of 16 amino acids. CDR3 sequence: CASSQEGGDPSYGYTF. The CDR3 DNA reads TGCGCCAGCAGCCAAGAAGGAGGTGATCCTTCCTATGGCTACACCTTC.

This clonotype was counted many times. This chain links TRBV6-6 with TRBJ1-5; D remains ambiguous. This CDR3 is 18 amino acids long. CDR1 is MNHNY, CDR2 SVGAGI, per germline (reference sequence). V lost 0 bases and J lost 3, with 18 bases in between. The CDR3 sequence is CASSYSERGTGHNQPQHF. CDR3 DNA sequence: TGTGCCAGCAGTTACTCAGAACGAGGTACGGGCCACAATCAGCCCCAGCATTTT.

This clonotype showed up just a few times. The chain carries TRBV30 and TRBJ2-7; 8 positions match TRBD1. Germline V gene lookup returns CDR1 GTSNPN and CDR2 SVGIG (reference sequence). The CDR3 has 14 residues. Trimming took 3 bases from V and 1 from J; bases not matched to a gene: 5. The CDR3 loop reads CAWRGQGYSYEQYF. The CDR3 DNA reads as TGTGCCTGGAGAGGACAGGGATATTCCTACGAGCAGTACTTC.

This clonotype was recorded many times. CDR3 amino acids: CSAADLGLGTEAFF. CDR3 bases: TGCAGCGCCGCCGATCTTGGGCTTGGGACTGAAGCTTTCTTT. The genes are TRBV29-1 and TRBJ1-1; D call uncertain. V was trimmed by 7 bases and J by 5 bases, leaving 20 bases between them. This CDR3 region has 14 residues. Germline values: CDR1 SQVTM, CDR2 ANQGSEA.

This clonotype was seen repeatedly, ten times or more. This chain uses TRBV12-5 with TRBJ2-2; 8 bases line up with TRBD2. The CDR3 is 12 amino acids. The V gene end was trimmed by 6 bases and the J gene end by 9 bases; junction bases not matched to a gene: 3. CDR1 is LGHNT and CDR2 is FRNRAP in the germline V gene. Here the CDR3 DNA reads TGTGCTAGTGGAATAGCGGGATGGGAGCTGTTTTTT. Translating gives CASGIAGWELFF.

The chain combines TRBV20-1 with TRBJ1-1, with D tentatively TRBD1 (5 bases). Germline CDR1 DFQATT, CDR2 SNEGSKA (reference sequence). The V gene lost 3 bases and the J gene lost 4 bases, with 15 bases spanning the gap. The CDR3 spans 14 residues. In DNA, the CDR3 is TGCAGTGCTAGGAGGGGTGACGGCGGCACTGAAGCTTTCTTT. Translated: CSARRGDGGTEAFF.

There are many counts of this clonotype. The gene calls are TRBV2 and TRBJ2-1; 8 nucleotides agree with TRBD1. This CDR3 has 12 amino acids. CDR1 is SNHLY, CDR2 FYNNEI, per germline. V lost 10 bases to trimming and J lost 8 bases; unmatched junction nucleotides: 7. This chain's CDR3 is CATKDRVHEQFF. Here the CDR3 DNA reads TGTGCCACCAAGGACAGGGTGCATGAGCAGTTCTTC.

This clonotype showed up many times. The chain has TRBV24-1 and TRBJ1-2; D remains unclear. This CDR3 comprises 13 residues. Germline CDR1 and CDR2: KGHDR and SFDVKD. The V and J ends lost 7 bases and 2 bases respectively, with 10 bases between them. The CDR3 sequence: CATSSSANYGYTF. CDR3 nucleotide sequence: TGTGCCACCAGCAGTTCTGCGAACTATGGCTACACCTTC.

This clonotype showed up just a few times. The genes are TRBV3-1 and TRBJ2-7; TRBD2 agrees at 7 bases. The germline V gene has CDR1 LGHDT and CDR2 YNNKEL (reference sequence). The CDR3 spans 14 residues. V dropped 1 base and J dropped 6; count of bases not matched to a gene: 6. The CDR3 region is CASSQAGTKGEQYF. The CDR3 DNA reads as TGTGCCAGCAGCCAAGCCGGGACTAAGGGCGAGCAGTACTTC.

This clonotype was counted at least ten times. The chain joins TRBV10-3 to TRBJ2-1, with TRBD1 matching 7 bases. The CDR3 runs to 17 residues. The germline V gene has CDR1 ENHRY and CDR2 SYGVKD. Unmatched junction bases numbered 10, after V lost 4 bases and J lost 1 base. Here the CDR3 DNA reads TGTGCCATCAGTGGGCAGGGACAGCTCCGTTCCTACAATGAGCAGTTCTTC. As protein: CAISGQGQLRSYNEQFF.

This clonotype was counted at least ten times. The chain employs TRBV29-1 and TRBJ1-2, with TRBD1 matching over 7 bases. This CDR3 is 13 amino acids long. V shed 8 bases and J 8 bases; nucleotides not matched to a gene: 14. Germline V CDR1 and CDR2: SQVTM, ANQGSEA. The CDR3 spells CSSRDSLMEGYTF. CDR3 sequence (DNA): TGCAGCTCCCGGGACAGCCTCATGGAGGGCTACACCTTC.